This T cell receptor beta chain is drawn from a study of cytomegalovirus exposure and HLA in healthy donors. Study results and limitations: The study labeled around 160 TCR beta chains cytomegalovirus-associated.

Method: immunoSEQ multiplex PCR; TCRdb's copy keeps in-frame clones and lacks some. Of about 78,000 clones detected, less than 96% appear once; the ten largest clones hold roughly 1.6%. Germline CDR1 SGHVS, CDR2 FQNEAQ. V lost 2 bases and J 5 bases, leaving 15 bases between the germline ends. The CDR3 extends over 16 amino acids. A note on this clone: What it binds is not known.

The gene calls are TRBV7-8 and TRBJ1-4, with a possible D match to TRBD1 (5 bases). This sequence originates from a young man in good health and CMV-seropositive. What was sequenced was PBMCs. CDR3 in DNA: TGTGCCAGCAGCTTACAGCGACAGACGACAAATGAAAAACTGTTTTTT. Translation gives CASSLQRQTTNEKLFF.